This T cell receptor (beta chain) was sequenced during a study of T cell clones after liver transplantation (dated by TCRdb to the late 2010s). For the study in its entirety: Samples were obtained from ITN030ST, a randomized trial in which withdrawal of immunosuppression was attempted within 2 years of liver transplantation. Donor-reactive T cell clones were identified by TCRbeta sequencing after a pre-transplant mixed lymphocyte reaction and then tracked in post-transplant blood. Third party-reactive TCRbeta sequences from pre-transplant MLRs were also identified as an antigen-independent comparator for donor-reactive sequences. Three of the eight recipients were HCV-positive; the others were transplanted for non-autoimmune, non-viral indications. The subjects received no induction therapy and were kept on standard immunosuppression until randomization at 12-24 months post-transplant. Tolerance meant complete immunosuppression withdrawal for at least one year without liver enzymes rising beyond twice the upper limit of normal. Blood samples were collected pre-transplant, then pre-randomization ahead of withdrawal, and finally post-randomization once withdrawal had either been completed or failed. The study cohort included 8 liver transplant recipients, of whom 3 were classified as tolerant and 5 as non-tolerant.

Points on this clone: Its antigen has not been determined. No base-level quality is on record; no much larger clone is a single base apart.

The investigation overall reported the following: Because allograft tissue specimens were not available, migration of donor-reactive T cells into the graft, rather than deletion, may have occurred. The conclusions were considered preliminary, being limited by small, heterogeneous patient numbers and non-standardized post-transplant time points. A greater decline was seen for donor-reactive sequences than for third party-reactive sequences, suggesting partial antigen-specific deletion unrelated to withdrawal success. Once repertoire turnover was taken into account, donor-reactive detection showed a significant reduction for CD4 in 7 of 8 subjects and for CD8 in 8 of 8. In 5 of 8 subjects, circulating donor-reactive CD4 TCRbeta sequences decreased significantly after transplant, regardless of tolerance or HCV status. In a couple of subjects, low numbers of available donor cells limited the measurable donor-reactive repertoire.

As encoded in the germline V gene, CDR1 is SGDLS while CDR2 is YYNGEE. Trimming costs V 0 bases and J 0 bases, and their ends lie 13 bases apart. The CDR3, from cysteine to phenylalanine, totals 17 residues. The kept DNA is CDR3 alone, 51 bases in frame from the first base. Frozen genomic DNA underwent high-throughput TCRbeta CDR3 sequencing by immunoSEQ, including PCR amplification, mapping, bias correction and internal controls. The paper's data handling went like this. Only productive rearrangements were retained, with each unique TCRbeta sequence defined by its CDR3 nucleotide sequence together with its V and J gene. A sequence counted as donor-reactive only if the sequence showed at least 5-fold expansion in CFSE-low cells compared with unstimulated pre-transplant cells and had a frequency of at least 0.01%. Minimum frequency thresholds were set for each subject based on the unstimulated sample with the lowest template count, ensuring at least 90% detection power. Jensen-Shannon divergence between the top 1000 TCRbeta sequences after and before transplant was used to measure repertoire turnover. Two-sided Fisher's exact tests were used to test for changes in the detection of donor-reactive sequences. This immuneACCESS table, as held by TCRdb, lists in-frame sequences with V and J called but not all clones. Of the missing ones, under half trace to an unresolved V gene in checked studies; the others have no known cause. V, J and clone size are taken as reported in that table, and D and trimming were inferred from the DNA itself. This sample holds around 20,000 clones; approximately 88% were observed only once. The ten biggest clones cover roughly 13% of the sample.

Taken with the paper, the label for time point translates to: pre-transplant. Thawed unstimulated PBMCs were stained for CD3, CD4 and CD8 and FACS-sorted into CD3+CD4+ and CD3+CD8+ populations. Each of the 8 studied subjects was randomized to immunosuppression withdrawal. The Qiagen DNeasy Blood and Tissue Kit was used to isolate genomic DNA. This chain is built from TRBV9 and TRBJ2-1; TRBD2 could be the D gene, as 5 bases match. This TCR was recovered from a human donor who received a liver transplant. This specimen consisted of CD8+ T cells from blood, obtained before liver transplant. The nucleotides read TGTGCCAGCAGCGTAGTAGGGAGCGCGAGCTCCTACAATGAGCAGTTCTTC. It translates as CASSVVGSASSYNEQFF.